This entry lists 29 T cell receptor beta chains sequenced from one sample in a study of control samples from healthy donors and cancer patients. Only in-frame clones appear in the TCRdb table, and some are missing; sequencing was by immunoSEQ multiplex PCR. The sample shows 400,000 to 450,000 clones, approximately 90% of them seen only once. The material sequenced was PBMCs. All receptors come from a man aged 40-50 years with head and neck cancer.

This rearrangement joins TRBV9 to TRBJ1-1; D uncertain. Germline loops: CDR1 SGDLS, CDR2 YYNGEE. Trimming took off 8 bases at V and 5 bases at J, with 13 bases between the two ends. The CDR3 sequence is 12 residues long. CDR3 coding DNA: TGTGCCAGTTCAGGCGCGAAGACTGAAGCTTTCTTT. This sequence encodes CASSGAKTEAFF.

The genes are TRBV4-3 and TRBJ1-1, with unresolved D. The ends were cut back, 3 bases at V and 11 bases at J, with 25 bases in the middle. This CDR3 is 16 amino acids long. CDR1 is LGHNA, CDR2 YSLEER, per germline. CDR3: CASSQAPIGSGRMAFF. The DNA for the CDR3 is TGCGCCAGCAGCCAGGCCCCGATCGGGTCGGGGAGGATGGCTTTCTTT.

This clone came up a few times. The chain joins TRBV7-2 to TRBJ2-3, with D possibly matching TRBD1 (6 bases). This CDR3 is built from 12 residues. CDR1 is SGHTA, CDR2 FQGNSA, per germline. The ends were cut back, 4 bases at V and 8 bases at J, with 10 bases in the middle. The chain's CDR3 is CASSSRQATQYF. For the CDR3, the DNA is TGTGCCAGCAGCTCCCGACAGGCTACGCAGTATTTT.

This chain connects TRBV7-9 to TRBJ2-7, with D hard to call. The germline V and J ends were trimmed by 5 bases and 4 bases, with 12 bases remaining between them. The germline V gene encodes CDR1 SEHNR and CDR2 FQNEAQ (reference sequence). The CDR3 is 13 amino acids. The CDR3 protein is CASSQSPAYEQYF. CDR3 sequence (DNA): TGTGCCAGCAGCCAAAGTCCGGCTTACGAGCAGTACTTC.

CDR3 region: CASSPDGYQPQHF. The CDR3 DNA sequence: TGTGCCAGCAGCCCGGATGGGTATCAGCCCCAGCATTTT. V is TRBV6-5 and J is TRBJ1-5; D gene ambiguous. CDR1 and CDR2 (germline): MNHEY, SVGAGI. The CDR3 is made up of 13 amino acids. V was cut by 6 bases and J by 5 bases, with 11 bases left in between.

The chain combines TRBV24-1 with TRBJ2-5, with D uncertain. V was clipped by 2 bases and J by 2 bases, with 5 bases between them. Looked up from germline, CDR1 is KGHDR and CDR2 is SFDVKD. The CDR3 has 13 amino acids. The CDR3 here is CATSDSHQETQYF. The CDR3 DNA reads TGTGCCACCAGTGATTCCCATCAAGAGACCCAGTACTTC.

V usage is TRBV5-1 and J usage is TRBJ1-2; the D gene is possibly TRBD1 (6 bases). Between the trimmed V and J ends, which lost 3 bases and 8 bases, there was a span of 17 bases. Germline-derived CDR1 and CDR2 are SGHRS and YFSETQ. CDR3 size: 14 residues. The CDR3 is CASSWSEGEEGYTF. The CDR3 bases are TGCGCCAGCAGCTGGTCGGAGGGGGAGGAGGGCTACACCTTC. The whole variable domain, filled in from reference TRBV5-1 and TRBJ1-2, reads KAGVTQTPRYLIKTRGQQVTLSCSPISGHRSVSWYQQTPGQGLQFLFEYFSETQRNKGNFPGRFSGRQFSNSRSEMNVSTLELGDSALYLCASSWSEGEEGYTFGSGTRLTVV.

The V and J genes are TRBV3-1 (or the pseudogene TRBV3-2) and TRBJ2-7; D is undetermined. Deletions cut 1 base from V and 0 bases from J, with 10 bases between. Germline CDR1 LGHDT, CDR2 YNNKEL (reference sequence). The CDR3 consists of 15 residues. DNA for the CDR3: TGTGCCAGCAGCCAAGGGACCGATCACTCCTACGAGCAGTACTTC. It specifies CASSQGTDHSYEQYF.

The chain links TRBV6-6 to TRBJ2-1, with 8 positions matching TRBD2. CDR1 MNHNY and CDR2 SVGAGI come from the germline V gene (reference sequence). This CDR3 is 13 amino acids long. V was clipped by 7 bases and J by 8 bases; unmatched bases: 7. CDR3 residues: CASTPAAGDEQFF. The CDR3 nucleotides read TGTGCCAGCACCCCAGCAGCGGGAGATGAGCAGTTCTTC.

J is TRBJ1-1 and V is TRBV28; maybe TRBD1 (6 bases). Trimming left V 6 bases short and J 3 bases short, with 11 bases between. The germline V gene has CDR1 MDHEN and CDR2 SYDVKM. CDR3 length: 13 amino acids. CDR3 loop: CASSMDRDTEAFF. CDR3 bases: TGTGCCAGCAGCATGGACAGAGACACTGAAGCTTTCTTT.

CDR3 sequence: CASSGGQGGFYHEQYF. Written as DNA, the CDR3 is TGTGCCAGCAGTGGGGGACAGGGAGGTTTTTACCACGAGCAGTACTTC. The genes are TRBV6-1 and TRBJ2-7, with 9 bases that match TRBD1. The CDR3 is 16 amino acids. The V segment lost 4 bases and the J segment 5 bases; nucleotides outside the gene matches: 12. The germline CDR1 and CDR2 sequences are MNHNS and SASEGT.

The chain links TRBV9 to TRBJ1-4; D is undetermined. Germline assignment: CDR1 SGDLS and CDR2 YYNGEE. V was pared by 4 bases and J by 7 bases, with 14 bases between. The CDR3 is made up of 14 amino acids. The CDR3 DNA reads TGTGCCAGCAGCTCTCCCACTATCGGTGAAAAACTGTTTTTT. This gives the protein CASSSPTIGEKLFF.

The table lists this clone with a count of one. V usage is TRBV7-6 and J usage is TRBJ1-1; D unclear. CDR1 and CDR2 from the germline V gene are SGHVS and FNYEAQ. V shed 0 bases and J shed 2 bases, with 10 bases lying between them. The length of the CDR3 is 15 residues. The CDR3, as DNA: TGTGCCAGCAGCTTAGCTGGATTAATCAACACTGAAGCTTTCTTT. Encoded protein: CASSLAGLINTEAFF.

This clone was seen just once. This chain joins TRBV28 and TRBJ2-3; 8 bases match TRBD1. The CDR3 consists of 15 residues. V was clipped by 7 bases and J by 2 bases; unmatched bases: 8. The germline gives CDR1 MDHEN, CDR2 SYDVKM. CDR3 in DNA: TGTGCCAGCACCCTCGGGACAGGATTCACAGATACGCAGTATTTT. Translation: CASTLGTGFTDTQYF.

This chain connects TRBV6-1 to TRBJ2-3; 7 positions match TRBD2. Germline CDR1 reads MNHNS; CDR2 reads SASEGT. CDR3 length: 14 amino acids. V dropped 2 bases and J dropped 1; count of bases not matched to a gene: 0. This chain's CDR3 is CASSETSGTDTQYF. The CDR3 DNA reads TGTGCCAGCAGTGAAACTAGCGGCACAGATACGCAGTATTTT.

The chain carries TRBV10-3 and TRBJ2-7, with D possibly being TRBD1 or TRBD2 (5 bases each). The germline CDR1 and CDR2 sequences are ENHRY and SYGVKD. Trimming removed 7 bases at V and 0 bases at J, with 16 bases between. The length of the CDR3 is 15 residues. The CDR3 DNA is TGTGCCATCAATGCTTGGGCAGGGACCTCCTACGAGCAGTACTTC. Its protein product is CAINAWAGTSYEQYF.

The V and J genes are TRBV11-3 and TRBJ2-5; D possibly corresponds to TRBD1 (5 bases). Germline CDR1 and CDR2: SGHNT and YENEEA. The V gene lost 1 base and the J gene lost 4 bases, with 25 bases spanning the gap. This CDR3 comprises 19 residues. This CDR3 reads CASSLVSGFGREGRETQYF. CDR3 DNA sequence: TGTGCCAGCAGCTTAGTATCAGGGTTCGGCCGAGAAGGGCGAGAGACCCAGTACTTC.

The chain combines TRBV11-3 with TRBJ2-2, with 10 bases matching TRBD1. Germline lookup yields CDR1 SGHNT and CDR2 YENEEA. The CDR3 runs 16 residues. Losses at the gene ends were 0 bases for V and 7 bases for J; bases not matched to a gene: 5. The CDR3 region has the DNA TGTGCCAGCAGCTTAGACGGGACAGGGGCCCTCGGGGAGCTGTTTTTT. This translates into CASSLDGTGALGELFF.

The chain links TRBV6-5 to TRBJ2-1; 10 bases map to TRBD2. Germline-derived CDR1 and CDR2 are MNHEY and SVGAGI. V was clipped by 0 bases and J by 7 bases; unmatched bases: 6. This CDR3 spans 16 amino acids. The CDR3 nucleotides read TGTGCCAGCAGTTACTCGACAGCGGGAGGGGTGAATGAGCAGTTCTTC. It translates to CASSYSTAGGVNEQFF.

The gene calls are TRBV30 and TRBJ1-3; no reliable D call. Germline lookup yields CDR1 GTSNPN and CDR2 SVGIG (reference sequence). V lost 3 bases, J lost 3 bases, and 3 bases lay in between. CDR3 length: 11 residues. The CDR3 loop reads CAWRGGNTIYF. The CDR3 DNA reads TGTGCCTGGAGAGGTGGAAACACCATATATTTT.

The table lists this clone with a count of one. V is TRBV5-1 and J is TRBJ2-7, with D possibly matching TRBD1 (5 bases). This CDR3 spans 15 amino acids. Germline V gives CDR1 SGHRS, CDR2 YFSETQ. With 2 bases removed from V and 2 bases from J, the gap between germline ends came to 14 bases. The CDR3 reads CASSLGSAGTYEQYF. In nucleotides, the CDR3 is TGCGCCAGCAGCTTAGGGTCAGCAGGGACCTACGAGCAGTACTTC.

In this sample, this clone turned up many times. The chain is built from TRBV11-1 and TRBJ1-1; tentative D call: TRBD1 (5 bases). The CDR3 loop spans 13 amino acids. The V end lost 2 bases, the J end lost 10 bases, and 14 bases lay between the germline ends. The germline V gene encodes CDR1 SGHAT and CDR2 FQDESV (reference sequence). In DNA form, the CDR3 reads TGTGCCAGCAGCTTATGGCAGGGTGCTGTAGCTTTCTTT. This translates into CASSLWQGAVAFF.

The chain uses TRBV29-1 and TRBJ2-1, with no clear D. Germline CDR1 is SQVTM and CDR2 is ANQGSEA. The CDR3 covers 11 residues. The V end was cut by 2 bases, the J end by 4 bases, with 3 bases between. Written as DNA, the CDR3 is TGCAGCGTTGAAATTTACAATGAGCAGTTCTTC. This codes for CSVEIYNEQFF.

CDR3 sequence (DNA): TGTGCCAGCAGCCTCGCGAGGACTAGCGGGGGCTACGAGCAGTACTTC. Translating it yields CASSLARTSGGYEQYF. V and J are TRBV7-2 and TRBJ2-7; the match to TRBD2 covers 13 bases. Germline V gene sequence: CDR1 SGHTA, CDR2 FQGNSA. The length of the CDR3 is 16 residues. V trimming: 5 bases; J trimming: 3 bases; junction bases outside the gene matches: 7.

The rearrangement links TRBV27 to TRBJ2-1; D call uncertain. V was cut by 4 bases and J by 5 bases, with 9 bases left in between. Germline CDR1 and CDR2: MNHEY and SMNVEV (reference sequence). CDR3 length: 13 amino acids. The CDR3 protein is CASSYARDNEQFF. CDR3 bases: TGTGCCAGCAGTTACGCACGAGACAATGAGCAGTTCTTC.

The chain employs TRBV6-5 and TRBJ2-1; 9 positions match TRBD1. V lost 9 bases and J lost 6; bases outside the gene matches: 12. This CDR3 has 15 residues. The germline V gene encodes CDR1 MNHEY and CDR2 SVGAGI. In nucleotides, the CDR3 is TGTGCCAGTGCCGCGGGACAGGGAAGGGTCAATGAGCAGTTCTTC. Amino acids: CASAAGQGRVNEQFF.

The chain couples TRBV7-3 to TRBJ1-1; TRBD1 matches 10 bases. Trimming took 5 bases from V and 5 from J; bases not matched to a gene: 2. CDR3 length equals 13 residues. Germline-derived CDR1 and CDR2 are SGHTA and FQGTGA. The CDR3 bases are TGTGCCAGCAGCCGGGACAGGGGTACTGAAGCTTTCTTT. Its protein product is CASSRDRGTEAFF.

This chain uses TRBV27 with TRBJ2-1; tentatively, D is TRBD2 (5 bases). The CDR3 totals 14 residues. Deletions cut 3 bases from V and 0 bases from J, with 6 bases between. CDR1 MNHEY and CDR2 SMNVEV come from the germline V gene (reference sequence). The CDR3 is CASSFTSSYNEQFF. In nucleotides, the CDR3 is TGTGCCAGCAGTTTTACTAGCTCCTACAATGAGCAGTTCTTC.

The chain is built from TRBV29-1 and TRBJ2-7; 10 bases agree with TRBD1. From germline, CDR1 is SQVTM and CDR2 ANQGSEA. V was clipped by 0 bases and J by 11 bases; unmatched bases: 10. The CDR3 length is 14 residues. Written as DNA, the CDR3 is TGCAGCGTTGAAGACCGGGACAGGGGCGTTATAAAGTACTTC. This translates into CSVEDRDRGVIKYF.